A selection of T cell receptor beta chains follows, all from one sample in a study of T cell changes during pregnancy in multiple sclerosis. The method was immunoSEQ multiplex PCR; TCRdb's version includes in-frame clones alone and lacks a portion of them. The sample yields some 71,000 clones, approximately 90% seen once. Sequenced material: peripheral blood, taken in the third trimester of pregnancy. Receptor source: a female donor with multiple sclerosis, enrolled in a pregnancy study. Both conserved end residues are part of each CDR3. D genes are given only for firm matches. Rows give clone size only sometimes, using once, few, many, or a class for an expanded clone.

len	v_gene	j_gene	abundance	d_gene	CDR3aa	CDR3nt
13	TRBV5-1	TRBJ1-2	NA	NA	CASSLAITYGYTF	TGCGCCAGCAGCTTGGCTATTACCTATGGCTACACCTTC
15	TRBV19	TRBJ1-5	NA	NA	CASSILHSSNQPQHF	TGTGCCAGTAGTATACTCCACTCAAGCAATCAGCCCCAGCATTTT
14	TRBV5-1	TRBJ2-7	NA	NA	CASSFEGGAREQYF	TGCGCCAGCAGCTTCGAGGGTGGCGCGAGGGAGCAGTACTTC
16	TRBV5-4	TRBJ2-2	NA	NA	CASSLSSRGEVGELFF	TGTGCCAGCAGCCTGTCATCACGCGGGGAGGTCGGGGAGCTGTTTTTT
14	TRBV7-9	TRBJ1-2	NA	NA	CASSRDSEHYGYTF	TGTGCCAGCAGCCGGGACTCAGAGCACTATGGCTACACCTTC
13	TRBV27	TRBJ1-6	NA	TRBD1	CASSSYRGGPLHF	TGTGCCAGCAGTTCCTACAGGGGGGGACCCCTCCACTTT
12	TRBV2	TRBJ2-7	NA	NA	CASTRGIYEQYF	TGTGCCAGCACCCGGGGGATATACGAGCAGTACTTC
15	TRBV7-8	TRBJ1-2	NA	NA	CASSLEWGLEDGYTF	TGTGCCAGCAGCTTAGAATGGGGCTTAGAGGATGGCTACACCTTC
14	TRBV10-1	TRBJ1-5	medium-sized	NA	CAKHGAYSNQPQHF	TGCGCAAAGCACGGAGCTTATAGCAATCAGCCCCAGCATTTT
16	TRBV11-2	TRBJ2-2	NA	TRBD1	CASSWGQGAVGGELFF	TGTGCCAGCAGCTGGGGACAGGGGGCGGTCGGCGGGGAGCTGTTTTTT
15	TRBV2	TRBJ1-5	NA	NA	CASSWEGGDNQPQHF	TGTGCCAGCAGTTGGGAAGGGGGGGACAATCAGCCCCAGCATTTT
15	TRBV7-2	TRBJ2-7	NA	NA	CASSLRGSISYEQYF	TGTGCCAGCAGCTTAAGAGGGTCCATCTCCTACGAGCAGTACTTC
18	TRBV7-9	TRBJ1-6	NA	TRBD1	CASSVPYPSTGDNSPLHF	TGTGCCAGCAGCGTACCCTACCCGTCGACAGGGGATAATTCACCCCTCCACTTT
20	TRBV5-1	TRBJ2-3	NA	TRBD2	CASSLPDKAHSGGATDTQYF	TGCGCCAGCAGCCTGCCGGACAAGGCTCATAGCGGGGGGGCGACAGATACGCAGTATTTT
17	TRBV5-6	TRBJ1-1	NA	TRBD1	CASSLPDRGSLHTEAFF	TGTGCCAGCAGCTTGCCCGACAGGGGGTCCCTCCACACTGAAGCTTTCTTT
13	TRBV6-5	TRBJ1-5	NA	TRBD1	CASSSTGGQPQHF	TGTGCCAGCAGTTCCACAGGGGGACAGCCCCAGCATTTT
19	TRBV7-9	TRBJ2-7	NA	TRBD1	CASTSRPSTGTGGFYEQYF	TGTGCCAGCACCTCGAGACCCTCGACCGGGACAGGGGGGTTCTACGAGCAGTACTTC
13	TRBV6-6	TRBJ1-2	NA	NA	CASSSSPGQGYTF	TGTGCCAGCAGTTCTTCTCCGGGACAAGGCTACACCTTC
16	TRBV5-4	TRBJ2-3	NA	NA	CASSSGGPASTDTQYF	TGTGCCAGCAGCTCGGGGGGCCCCGCTAGCACAGATACGCAGTATTTT
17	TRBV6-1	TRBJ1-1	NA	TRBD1	CASTEWGTGGLGTEAFF	TGTGCCAGCACTGAGTGGGGGACAGGGGGCTTGGGAACTGAAGCTTTCTTT
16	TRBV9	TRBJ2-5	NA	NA	CASSVDSGIREETQYF	TGTGCCAGCAGCGTAGATTCTGGCATTCGGGAAGAGACCCAGTACTTC
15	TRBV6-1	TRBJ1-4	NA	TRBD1	CASRDRGRVDEKLFF	TGTGCCAGCAGGGACAGGGGGCGCGTAGATGAAAAACTGTTTTTT
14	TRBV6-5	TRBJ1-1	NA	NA	CASSYREGNTEAFF	TGTGCCAGCAGTTACCGGGAAGGGAACACTGAAGCTTTCTTT
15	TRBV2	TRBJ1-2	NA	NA	CASSVSKTANYGYTF	TGTGCCAGCAGTGTGTCTAAGACAGCTAACTATGGCTACACCTTC
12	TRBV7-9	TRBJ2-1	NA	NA	CASSPPANEQFF	TGTGCCAGCAGCCCCCCTGCTAACGAGCAGTTCTTC
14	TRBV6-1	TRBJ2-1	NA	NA	CASSEDGVRNEQFF	TGTGCCAGCAGTGAGGACGGGGTGAGGAATGAGCAGTTCTTC
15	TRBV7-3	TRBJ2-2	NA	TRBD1	CASSLDRGVTGELFF	TGTGCCAGCAGCTTGGACAGGGGCGTAACCGGGGAGCTGTTTTTT
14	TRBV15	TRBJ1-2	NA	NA	CATSREGLGYGYTF	TGTGCCACCAGCAGGGAGGGACTCGGCTATGGCTACACCTTC
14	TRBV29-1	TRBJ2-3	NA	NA	CSVRNSITTDTQYF	TGCAGCGTTCGGAACAGCATAACCACAGATACGCAGTATTTT
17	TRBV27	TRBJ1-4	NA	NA	CASSFRRSALLNEKLFF	TGTGCCAGCAGTTTTCGGCGTAGCGCCCTACTTAATGAAAAACTGTTTTTT
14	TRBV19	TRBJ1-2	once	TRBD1	CASRRQGGSTGYTF	TGTGCCAGTCGGAGACAGGGTGGTTCTACTGGCTACACCTTC
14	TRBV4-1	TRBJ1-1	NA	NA	CASSHRLGDTEAFF	TGCGCCAGCAGCCATCGTCTAGGGGACACTGAAGCTTTCTTT
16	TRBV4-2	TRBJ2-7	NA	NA	CASSQEDRTGPYEQYF	TGTGCCAGCAGCCAAGAGGACCGAACAGGGCCCTACGAGCAGTACTTC
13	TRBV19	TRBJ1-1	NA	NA	CASKLFPGTEAFF	TGTGCCAGTAAATTATTCCCGGGTACTGAAGCTTTCTTT
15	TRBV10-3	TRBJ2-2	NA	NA	CAISERQVFTGELFF	TGTGCCATCAGTGAGAGACAGGTTTTCACCGGGGAGCTGTTTTTT
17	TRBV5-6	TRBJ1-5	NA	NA	CASSLRGSQGPNQPQHF	TGTGCCAGCAGCTTGCGGGGCTCGCAGGGGCCTAATCAGCCCCAGCATTTT
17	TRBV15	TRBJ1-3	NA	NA	CATSRDLLADSGNTIYF	TGTGCCACCAGCAGAGATCTCTTGGCAGACTCTGGAAACACCATATATTTT
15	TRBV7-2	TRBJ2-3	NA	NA	CASSLAGRGADTQYF	TGTGCCAGCAGCTTAGCGGGGCGGGGAGCCGATACGCAGTATTTT
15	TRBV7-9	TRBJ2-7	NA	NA	CASSLWTVLSYEQYF	TGTGCCAGCAGCTTATGGACAGTTTTATCCTACGAGCAGTACTTC
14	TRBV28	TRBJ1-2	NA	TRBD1	CASSLYRQGAGYTF	TGTGCCAGCAGTCTCTACCGACAGGGGGCGGGCTACACCTTC
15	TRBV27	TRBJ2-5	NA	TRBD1	CASSPGQGRTETQYF	TGTGCCAGCAGTCCAGGACAGGGCCGGACAGAGACCCAGTACTTC
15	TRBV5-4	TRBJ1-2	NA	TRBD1	CASSNGQGVNYGYTF	TGTGCCAGCAGCAACGGACAGGGAGTGAACTATGGCTACACCTTC
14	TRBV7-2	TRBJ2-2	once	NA	CASSLAVRGGELFF	TGTGCCAGCAGCTTAGCGGTACGGGGCGGGGAGCTGTTTTTT
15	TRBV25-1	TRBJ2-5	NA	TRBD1	CASSPENRGEETQYF	TGTGCCAGCAGTCCTGAAAACAGGGGGGAAGAGACCCAGTACTTC
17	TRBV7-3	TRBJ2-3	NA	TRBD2	CASSHDPGLEGADTQYF	TGTGCCAGCAGCCATGACCCGGGACTAGAGGGAGCGGATACGCAGTATTTT
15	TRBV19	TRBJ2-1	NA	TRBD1	CASSMDRDFSNEQFF	TGTGCCAGTAGTATGGACAGGGACTTTTCCAATGAGCAGTTCTTC
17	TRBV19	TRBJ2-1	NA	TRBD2	CASSIAGGGGTGNEQFF	TGTGCCAGTAGTATAGCGGGAGGGGGGGGCACGGGTAATGAGCAGTTCTTC
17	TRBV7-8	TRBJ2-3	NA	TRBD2	CASSLVLGGGSTDTQYF	TGTGCCAGCAGCTTAGTACTCGGCGGGGGGAGCACAGATACGCAGTATTTT
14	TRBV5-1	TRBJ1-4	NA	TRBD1	CASSLRDRGPKLFF	TGCGCCAGCAGCTTGCGAGACAGGGGGCCAAAACTGTTTTTT
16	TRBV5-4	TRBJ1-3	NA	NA	CASSPRPEGNGNTIYF	TGTGCCAGCAGCCCCCGCCCGGAGGGGAACGGAAACACCATATATTTT
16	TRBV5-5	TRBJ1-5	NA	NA	CASSLGLAGGNQPQHF	TGTGCCAGCAGCTTGGGGCTGGCCGGGGGCAATCAGCCCCAGCATTTT
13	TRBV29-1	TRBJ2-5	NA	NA	CSVGTRFRETQYF	TGCAGCGTGGGCACAAGGTTTCGAGAGACCCAGTACTTC
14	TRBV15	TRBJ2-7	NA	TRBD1	CATSEGATSYEQYF	TGTGCCACCAGTGAGGGGGCGACATCATACGAGCAGTACTTC
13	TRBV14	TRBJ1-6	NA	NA	CASSQVFGSPLHF	TGTGCCAGCAGCCAAGTTTTCGGGTCACCCCTCCACTTT
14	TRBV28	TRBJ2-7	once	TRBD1	CASSHSGQGSEQYF	TGTGCCAGCAGCCACTCGGGACAGGGCTCGGAGCAGTACTTC